Following are 22 T cell receptor beta chains from one sample sequenced in a study of T-cell reconstitution after alpha-beta-depleted transplantation in children. It was with unique molecular identifiers that the TCRbeta library was prepared. TCRdb reanalysed the PCR reads using MiXCR and keeps one entry per CDR3 protein. The repertoire consists of about 980,000 distinct CDR3 sequences, with around 30% occurring once and the leading ten covering over 25%. The sample was PBMCs, mostly from graft donor cells, taken 360 days after TCRalphabeta/CD19-depleted stem cell transplant. Every receptor here comes from a boy in the first two years of life who had a stem cell transplant for SCID, so the T cells may come from the graft donor.

A few counts support this clonotype. The chain combines TRBV5-1 with TRBJ2-7; 9 positions match TRBD1. Germline V lookup: CDR1 SGHRS, CDR2 YFSETQ. Unmatched junction bases numbered 10, after V lost 5 bases and J lost 7 bases. The length of the CDR3 is 14 residues. Written as DNA, the CDR3 is TGCGCCAGCAGGCGGGGGACAGGGCAAGGGGAGCAGTACTTC. Translating gives CASRRGTGQGEQYF. The whole variable domain, filled in from reference TRBV5-1 and TRBJ2-7, reads KAGVTQTPRYLIKTRGQQVTLSCSPISGHRSVSWYQQTPGQGLQFLFEYFSETQRNKGNFPGRFSGRQFSNSRSEMNVSTLELGDSALYLCASRRGTGQGEQYFGPGTRLTVT.

The genes are TRBV20-1 and TRBJ1-2; no reliable D call. This CDR3 is built from 11 residues. The V gene lost 1 base and the J gene lost 8 bases, with 8 bases spanning the gap. The germline CDR1 and CDR2 sequences are DFQATT and SNEGSKA (reference sequence). The CDR3 sequence: CSARVGIGYTF. In DNA form, the CDR3 reads TGCAGTGCTAGAGTAGGGATCGGCTACACCTTC.

This clonotype has more than one count but fewer than ten. V is TRBV7-6 and J is TRBJ2-5; D not resolved. This CDR3 is 13 amino acids long. The germline V and J ends were trimmed by 3 bases and 4 bases, with 9 bases remaining between them. Germline-derived CDR1 and CDR2 are SGHVS and FNYEAQ. The CDR3: CASSFPHGETQYF. The CDR3 coding sequence is TGTGCCAGCAGCTTCCCCCATGGAGAGACCCAGTACTTC.

The rearrangement uses TRBV12-3 or TRBV12-4 and TRBJ2-3; D possibly corresponds to TRBD2 (6 bases). There are 15 residues in the CDR3. Between the trimmed V and J ends, which lost 5 bases and 2 bases, there was a span of 14 bases. In nucleotides, the CDR3 is TGTGCCAGCAGTCGCGAGGAGGGGCTCACAGATACGCAGTATTTT. Encoded protein: CASSREEGLTDTQYF.

There are a few counts of this clonotype. The V gene is TRBV20-1, the J gene TRBJ2-5; 8 positions match TRBD1. The germline V gene encodes CDR1 DFQATT and CDR2 SNEGSKA (reference sequence). Germline trimming cut 1 base from V and 5 bases from J; bases unmatched to any gene: 6. The length of the CDR3 is 14 residues. The CDR3 coding sequence is TGCAGTGCTAGAGCTCCAGGGGGCTTGGAGACCCAGTACTTC. As protein: CSARAPGGLETQYF.

There are a few counts of this clonotype. V usage is TRBV7-8 and J usage is TRBJ1-6; D gene uncertain. Trimming left V 4 bases short and J 6 bases short, with 13 bases between. The CDR3 sequence is 15 residues long. Germline V gives CDR1 SGHVS, CDR2 FQNEAQ. The chain's CDR3 is CASSSRGEGNSPLHF. For the CDR3, the DNA is TGTGCCAGCAGCTCACGGGGAGAGGGTAATTCACCCCTCCACTTT.

Ten or more counts support this clonotype. The genes are TRBV20-1 and TRBJ2-1; D is perhaps TRBD1 (6 bases). The germline V gene has CDR1 DFQATT and CDR2 SNEGSKA (reference sequence). The length of the CDR3 is 15 residues. V was clipped by 0 bases and J by 2 bases, with 11 bases between them. The CDR3 loop reads CSAREGAVAYNEQFF. CDR3 coding DNA: TGCAGTGCTAGAGAGGGGGCGGTGGCCTACAATGAGCAGTTCTTC.

Only a few counts were recorded for this clonotype. Written as DNA, the CDR3 is TGCAGCGTTGATTCTAGCGGGGGGGCCGGATACAATGAGCAGTTCTTC. This translates into CSVDSSGGAGYNEQFF. The chain combines TRBV29-1 with TRBJ2-1; 12 positions agree with TRBD2. CDR1 SQVTM and CDR2 ANQGSEA come from the germline V gene. This CDR3 is built from 16 residues. V was clipped by 3 bases and J by 4 bases; unmatched bases: 7.

This rearrangement joins TRBV2 to TRBJ2-2, with 12 positions matching TRBD2. With V trimmed by 6 bases and J by 5 bases, 4 bases remained unmatched. The CDR3 contains 15 residues. Germline-derived CDR1 and CDR2 are SNHLY and FYNNEI. The CDR3 protein is CASSGGLAGTGELFF. The CDR3 DNA follows: TGTGCCAGCAGCGGCGGACTAGCGGGGACCGGGGAGCTGTTTTTT.

The rearrangement joins TRBV5-8 to TRBJ1-1; perhaps TRBD1 as D (6 bases). Germline V CDR1 and CDR2: SGHTS, YDEGEE. The V and J ends lost 4 bases and 1 base respectively, with 11 bases between them. CDR3 size: 14 residues. The CDR3 protein is CASSHGQPNTEAFF. The CDR3 bases are TGTGCCAGCAGCCATGGACAGCCGAACACTGAAGCTTTCTTT.

This clonotype was observed a handful of times. The V gene is TRBV20-1, the J gene TRBJ2-7; 7 bases align to TRBD2. V lost 0 bases and J lost 3; bases outside the gene matches: 5. The V gene's germline CDR1 is DFQATT and CDR2 SNEGSKA (reference sequence). The CDR3 contains 14 residues. CDR3 DNA: TGCAGTGCTAGAGAGCGGGCTAGCGGCTACGAGCAGTACTTC. It yields the protein CSARERASGYEQYF.

The chain recombines TRBV20-1 with TRBJ2-1; a weak D match, TRBD1 (5 bases). Germline-derived CDR1 and CDR2 are DFQATT and SNEGSKA (reference sequence). Trimming took off 0 bases at V and 8 bases at J, with 11 bases between the two ends. This CDR3 is 13 amino acids long. Written as DNA, the CDR3 is TGCAGTGCTAGAGATCAGGGCAGCCATGAGCAGTTCTTC. This encodes CSARDQGSHEQFF.

On this clonotype: A much larger clone differs by one base, so this may be a read error. The gene calls are TRBV5-1 and TRBJ2-2; no clear D gene. Deletions cut 0 bases from V and 1 base from J, with 4 bases between. This CDR3 is built from 14 residues. The V gene's germline CDR1 is SGHRS and CDR2 YFSETQ. The CDR3 DNA reads TGCGCCAGCAGCTTGGAGAGGAACACCGGGGAGCTGTTTTTT. Protein sequence: CASSLERNTGELFF.

The chain links TRBV20-1 to TRBJ1-1, with D perhaps matching TRBD1 (5 bases). V dropped 1 base and J dropped 4 bases, with 10 bases sitting between them. CDR1 is DFQATT and CDR2 is SNEGSKA in the germline V gene (reference sequence). The CDR3 is 13 residues long. As DNA, the CDR3 is TGCAGTGCTAGAGTTGCAGGGTTCACTGAAGCTTTCTTT. Amino acid sequence: CSARVAGFTEAFF.

The genes are TRBV5-1 and TRBJ2-4; 10 bases agree with TRBD1. J gave up 6 bases and V 4 bases, and 10 bases lay outside the gene matches. The germline CDR1 and CDR2 sequences are SGHRS and YFSETQ. The CDR3 is made up of 16 amino acids. The CDR3 sequence: CASSTDRGRFLNIQYF. In nucleotides, the CDR3 is TGCGCCAGCAGCACCGACAGGGGGCGTTTTTTAAACATTCAGTACTTC.

This clonotype was observed many times. J is TRBJ1-5 and V is TRBV6-5; D not certain. V lost 2 bases and J 5 bases, leaving 10 bases between the germline ends. Germline lookup yields CDR1 MNHEY and CDR2 SVGAGI. This CDR3 has 14 amino acids. DNA of the CDR3: TGTGCCAGCAGTTACACGAGACGAGATCAGCCCCAGCATTTT. This encodes CASSYTRRDQPQHF.

In its sample, this clonotype was seen a few times. The rearrangement links TRBV4-3 to TRBJ2-1, with D uncertain. Germline V gene sequence: CDR1 LGHNA, CDR2 YSLEER. Trimming took 3 bases from V and 7 from J, leaving 10 bases between them. The CDR3 spans 13 residues. CDR3 protein: CASSQRTLNEQFF. The CDR3 nucleotides read TGCGCCAGCAGCCAGAGGACCCTGAATGAGCAGTTCTTC.

The genes are TRBV5-1 and TRBJ2-3; D might be TRBD1 (6 bases). The DNA end is more similar to TRBJ1-5, so the J call may be wrong. Germline assignment: CDR1 SGHRS and CDR2 YFSETQ. This CDR3 region has 16 residues. Written as DNA, the CDR3 is TGCGCCAGCAGCGGCCTAGTCGGTGGGGGCACAGATACGCAGCATTTT. This codes for CASSGLVGGGTDTQHF.

V is TRBV20-1 and J is TRBJ2-5; TRBD2 is a possible D gene (6 bases). Germline CDR1 is DFQATT and CDR2 is SNEGSKA (reference sequence). Trimming left V 6 bases short and J 5 bases short, with 13 bases between. The CDR3 loop spans 12 amino acids. The chain's CDR3 is CSATGLAETQYF. CDR3 sequence (DNA): TGCAGTGCGACGGGTCTAGCGGAGACCCAGTACTTC.

The chain links TRBV5-1 to TRBJ2-1, with TRBD2 matching 10 bases. The V and J ends lost 0 bases and 0 bases, in that order; junction bases with no gene match: 6. Germline V lookup: CDR1 SGHRS, CDR2 YFSETQ. The CDR3 has 18 residues. DNA of the CDR3: TGCGCCAGCAGCTTGGGCCGGGGACTAGCGAGCTCCTACAATGAGCAGTTCTTC. This translates into CASSLGRGLASSYNEQFF.

This sequence joins TRBV20-1 and TRBJ2-3, with 8 bases identical to TRBD2. CDR3 length: 14 residues. Germline values: CDR1 DFQATT, CDR2 SNEGSKA (reference sequence). The V and J ends lost 6 bases and 3 bases, in that order; junction bases with no gene match: 8. The CDR3 sequence: CSASARGGTDTQYF. The CDR3 region has the DNA TGCAGTGCCAGCGCCCGGGGGGGAACAGATACGCAGTATTTT.

J is TRBJ1-5 and V is TRBV2, with 8 bases lining up with TRBD1. The CDR3 is 14 residues long. The V and J ends lost 2 bases and 5 bases, in that order; junction bases with no gene match: 2. CDR1 SNHLY and CDR2 FYNNEI come from the germline V gene. CDR3 nucleotide sequence: TGTGCCAGCAGTGAATCGACAGGGGATCAGCCCCAGCATTTT. Its translation: CASSESTGDQPQHF.